The 27 T cell receptor beta chains presented below share a single source sample, sequenced in a study of blood T cell repertoires in COVID-19. Sequenced by immunoSEQ multiplex PCR; TCRdb stores in-frame clones only, minus some. The table records about 120,000 clones, about four fifths of them present only once. The sequencing sample was made of peripheral blood. The receptors come from a human donor in a cohort sampled during active COVID-19.

J is TRBJ1-3 and V is TRBV5-1; 7 nucleotides align to TRBD1. The CDR3 runs 16 residues. The germline gives CDR1 SGHRS, CDR2 YFSETQ. The V segment lost 4 bases and the J segment 4 bases; nucleotides outside the gene matches: 11. The CDR3 sequence: CASSPDPTGSGNTIYF. The CDR3 DNA sequence: TGCGCCAGCAGCCCCGACCCGACAGGGTCCGGAAACACCATATATTTT.

The V and J genes are TRBV19 and TRBJ2-3; 12 bases fit TRBD2. Germline V CDR1 and CDR2: LNHDA, SQIVND (reference sequence). V trimming: 7 bases; J trimming: 6 bases; junction bases outside the gene matches: 8. The CDR3 is made up of 15 amino acids. The CDR3 coding sequence is TGTGCCAGTAAAACTAGCGGGGGGTCGGGGGATACGCAGTATTTT. It codes for CASKTSGGSGDTQYF.

This chain joins TRBV29-1 and TRBJ1-1; TRBD1 is a possible D gene (6 bases). The CDR3 length is 11 residues. Germline V gene data show CDR1 as SQVTM and CDR2 as ANQGSEA. The V end lost 8 bases, the J end lost 10 bases, and 17 bases lay between the germline ends. CDR3 in amino acids: CSLGQSGGAFF. The CDR3 DNA reads as TGCAGCCTTGGACAGTCTGGTGGAGCTTTCTTT.

This clone has just a few counts. CDR3 in amino acids: CASSPPAAGSAETQYF. In DNA, the CDR3 is TGTGCCAGCTCACCACCCGCCGCGGGGTCAGCAGAGACCCAGTACTTC. This chain connects TRBV18 to TRBJ2-5; a possible D gene is TRBD2 (6 bases). V lost 0 bases to trimming and J lost 4 bases, with 15 bases between them. CDR3 length: 16 amino acids. CDR1 is KGHSH, CDR2 LQKENI, per germline.

This rearrangement joins TRBV24-1 to TRBJ1-5; D is unresolved. Trimming removed 4 bases at V and 3 bases at J, with 9 bases between. Germline V CDR1 and CDR2: KGHDR, SFDVKD. This CDR3 region has 14 residues. The CDR3 sequence is CATSDNSVNQPQHF. CDR3 bases: TGTGCCACCAGTGACAATAGTGTCAATCAGCCCCAGCATTTT.

This sequence joins TRBV10-3 and TRBJ2-7; TRBD2 matches 7 bases. CDR1 is ENHRY, CDR2 SYGVKD, per germline. V shed 6 bases, J shed 3 bases, and the junction held 2 bases outside the gene matches. There are 12 residues in the CDR3. This CDR3 is CAISREGYEQYF. The CDR3 DNA is TGTGCCATCAGCAGGGAGGGCTACGAGCAGTACTTC.

The chain employs TRBV7-2 and TRBJ1-2; no definite D call. This CDR3 has 13 amino acids. Germline CDR1 SGHTA, CDR2 FQGNSA. Trimming removed 5 bases from V and 8 bases from J, with 15 bases in between. The CDR3 DNA reads as TGTGCCAGCAGCGAGGGTGTAGATGGGGGCTACACCTTC. It specifies CASSEGVDGGYTF.

This rearrangement joins TRBV29-1 to TRBJ2-5; D remains unclear. Looked up from germline, CDR1 is SQVTM and CDR2 is ANQGSEA. This CDR3 region has 12 residues. V was clipped by 6 bases and J by 0 bases, with 8 bases between them. The CDR3 bases are TGCAGCGTCCGGGTCCACCAAGAGACCCAGTACTTC. As protein: CSVRVHQETQYF.

The CDR3: CASSYGRGSTNEKLFF. DNA of the CDR3: TGTGCCAGCAGTTACGGCAGGGGTTCAACTAATGAAAAACTGTTTTTT. V and J are TRBV6-5 and TRBJ1-4; D is possibly TRBD1 (6 bases). The V and J ends lost 2 bases and 0 bases respectively, with 10 bases between them. CDR3 length: 16 amino acids. In germline, CDR1 is MNHEY, CDR2 SVGAGI.

The gene calls are TRBV19 and TRBJ2-7; tentative D call: TRBD1 (5 bases). V was cut by 5 bases and J by 4 bases, with 21 bases left in between. The CDR3 consists of 16 residues. Germline CDR1 reads LNHDA; CDR2 reads SQIVND (reference sequence). CDR3 amino acids: CASSPGVVAGHYEQYF. In DNA, the CDR3 is TGTGCCAGTAGTCCCGGAGTCGTGGCCGGACATTACGAGCAGTACTTC. Variable domain in full (rest from reference TRBV19 and TRBJ2-7): DGGITQSPKYLFRKEGQNVTLSCEQNLNHDAMYWYRQDPGQGLRLIYYSQIVNDFQKGDIAEGYSVSREKKESFPLTVTSAQKNPTAFYLCASSPGVVAGHYEQYFGPGTRLTVT.

The CDR3 sequence: CASSSPGGSDTQYF. CDR3 in DNA: TGTGCCAGCAGCTCGCCGGGGGGCTCAGATACGCAGTATTTT. The chain joins TRBV7-2 to TRBJ2-3; D may be TRBD2 (7 bases). Germline V gene lookup returns CDR1 SGHTA and CDR2 FQGNSA. The germline V and J ends were trimmed by 4 bases and 4 bases, with 12 bases remaining between them. This CDR3 is built from 14 residues.

The chain joins TRBV6-5 to TRBJ1-2, with a possible D match to TRBD1 (6 bases). This CDR3 is 14 amino acids long. The V gene's germline CDR1 is MNHEY and CDR2 SVGAGI. V was pared by 1 base and J by 8 bases, with 14 bases between. The CDR3: CASSYFYNREGYTF. The DNA of the CDR3 is TGTGCCAGCAGTTACTTTTACAACAGGGAGGGCTACACCTTC.

The genes are TRBV12-5 and TRBJ2-5, with 8 bases matching TRBD1. CDR1 and CDR2 (germline): LGHNT, FRNRAP. The junction had 7 bases not matched to a gene; V was cut back by 5 bases and J by 5 bases. The CDR3 loop spans 14 amino acids. The CDR3 loop reads CASGPGQGRETQYF. Here the CDR3 DNA reads TGTGCTAGTGGTCCCGGACAGGGCCGGGAGACCCAGTACTTC.

The CDR3 region has the DNA TGTGCCAGCAGCCGGTTCGCAACAGGGCTGAACACCGGGGAGCTGTTTTTT. Translated, it gives CASSRFATGLNTGELFF. V gene TRBV3-1 (or the pseudogene TRBV3-2) combines with J gene TRBJ2-2; possible D gene TRBD1, 6 bases. Germline-derived CDR1 and CDR2 are LGHDT and YNNKEL (reference sequence). The CDR3 sequence is 17 residues long. The V and J ends lost 4 bases and 1 base respectively, with 16 bases between them.

V is TRBV2 and J is TRBJ2-3, with TRBD1 identical over 10 bases. This CDR3 comprises 14 residues. CDR1 is SNHLY and CDR2 is FYNNEI in the germline V gene. The junction had 6 bases not matched to a gene; V was cut back by 7 bases and J by 5 bases. CDR3 in DNA: TGTGCCAGCATGCAGGGGACAGGGGTAGATACGCAGTATTTT. It translates to CASMQGTGVDTQYF.

J is TRBJ1-1 and V is TRBV3-1 (or the pseudogene TRBV3-2); D might be TRBD1 (6 bases). The V and J ends lost 3 bases and 5 bases respectively, with 10 bases between them. The germline V gene has CDR1 LGHDT and CDR2 YNNKEL (reference sequence). The CDR3 loop spans 13 amino acids. CDR3 coding DNA: TGTGCCAGCAGCCAGGGGGCGAAAACTGAAGCTTTCTTT. It specifies CASSQGAKTEAFF.

The rearrangement uses TRBV5-4 and TRBJ2-5; 9 bases fit TRBD2. The CDR3 is 16 residues long. Germline V CDR1 and CDR2: SGHNT, YYREEE (reference sequence). V trimming: 4 bases; J trimming: 4 bases; junction bases outside the gene matches: 11. CDR3 DNA: TGTGCCAGCAGCCGGAGGGGCGGGGGGGCCTCAGAGACCCAGTACTTC. Its translation: CASSRRGGGASETQYF.

CDR3 amino acids: CASSPSTEKETQYF. The CDR3 nucleotides are TGTGCCAGCAGTCCCTCGACAGAAAAAGAGACCCAGTACTTC. This chain connects TRBV6-5 to TRBJ2-5, with a weak D call TRBD1 (5 bases). Germline CDR1 and CDR2: MNHEY and SVGAGI. CDR3 length: 14 residues. Trimming took off 5 bases at V and 3 bases at J, with 13 bases between the two ends.

The rearrangement joins TRBV11-2 to TRBJ2-7; the match to TRBD1 covers 11 bases. Germline values: CDR1 SGHAT, CDR2 FQNNGV. This CDR3 is built from 16 residues. V was pared by 3 bases and J by 2 bases, with 6 bases of the junction left unmatched. In nucleotides, the CDR3 is TGTGCCAGCAGCTTTGCCGGGACAGGGGGAACCTACGAGCAGTACTTC. Amino acid sequence: CASSFAGTGGTYEQYF.

The CDR3 reads CASSQGKGQGVTGELFF. The CDR3 DNA reads TGTGCCAGCAGCCAAGGAAAAGGGCAGGGCGTCACCGGGGAGCTGTTTTTT. The rearrangement links TRBV14 to TRBJ2-2; weak D call: TRBD1 (5 bases). Trimming shortened V by 1 base and J by 4 bases, and 16 bases separated the two germline ends. CDR1 is SGHDN and CDR2 is FVKESK in the germline V gene. The length of the CDR3 is 17 residues. The full variable domain, with the rest looked up from reference TRBV14 and TRBJ2-2, is EAGVTQFPSHSVIEKGQTVTLRCDPISGHDNLYWYRRVMGKEIKFLLHFVKESKQDESGMPNNRFLAERTGGTYSTLKVQPAELEDSGVYFCASSQGKGQGVTGELFFGEGSRLTVL.

The chain joins TRBV5-1 to TRBJ1-1, with 10 nucleotides matching TRBD1. The V segment lost 4 bases and the J segment 5 bases; nucleotides outside the gene matches: 11. This CDR3 comprises 16 residues. Germline V gene sequence: CDR1 SGHRS, CDR2 YFSETQ. The CDR3 DNA sequence: TGCGCCAGCAGCAGACGACAGGGGGCGGCACAGACTGAAGCTTTCTTT. Its protein product is CASSRRQGAAQTEAFF.

This sequence joins TRBV18 and TRBJ1-3; tentatively, D is TRBD1 (6 bases). CDR1 and CDR2 (germline): KGHSH, LQKENI. V was pared by 6 bases and J by 2 bases, with 23 bases between. This CDR3 comprises 18 residues. The DNA for the CDR3 is TGTGCCAGCTCTCCCCTCGGAACGGGGGGCGCGGCTGGAAACACCATATATTTT. This sequence encodes CASSPLGTGGAAGNTIYF.

The rearrangement links TRBV6-5 to TRBJ1-1, with D uncertain. V dropped 6 bases and J dropped 3 bases, with 5 bases sitting between them. Germline CDR1 MNHEY, CDR2 SVGAGI. The CDR3 extends over 11 amino acids. The CDR3 region has the DNA TGTGCCAGCAGCCGGGACACTGAAGCTTTCTTT. Its translation is CASSRDTEAFF.

The genes are TRBV11-2 and TRBJ2-7, with D unclear. CDR1 is SGHAT and CDR2 is FQNNGV in the germline V gene. CDR3 length: 14 amino acids. V gave up 1 base and J gave up 2 bases, with 9 bases separating them. The CDR3 is CASSLGRRAYEQYF. CDR3 nucleotides: TGTGCCAGCAGCTTAGGGAGACGGGCCTACGAGCAGTACTTC.

The chain combines TRBV14 with TRBJ2-1; no clear D gene. V lost 0 bases to trimming and J lost 9 bases, with 12 bases between them. This CDR3 is built from 14 residues. The V gene's germline CDR1 is SGHDN and CDR2 FVKESK. The CDR3 loop is CASSQDLVWSEQFF. As DNA, the CDR3 is TGTGCCAGCAGCCAAGATCTGGTCTGGAGTGAGCAGTTCTTC. Complete variable domain (other parts from reference TRBV14 and TRBJ2-1): EAGVTQFPSHSVIEKGQTVTLRCDPISGHDNLYWYRRVMGKEIKFLLHFVKESKQDESGMPNNRFLAERTGGTYSTLKVQPAELEDSGVYFCASSQDLVWSEQFFGPGTRLTVL.

There are a few counts of this clone. V is TRBV19 and J is TRBJ1-6; the D gene is possibly TRBD1 (6 bases). Trimming pared 2 bases from V and 9 bases from J, leaving 11 bases between. CDR1 and CDR2 (germline): LNHDA, SQIVND (reference sequence). There are 14 residues in the CDR3. The CDR3 DNA follows: TGTGCCAGTAGTATATCAGGGGATGCTTCACCCCTCCACTTT. Amino acids: CASSISGDASPLHF.

The J gene is TRBJ1-5, the V gene TRBV18, with a possible D match to TRBD1 (5 bases). V lost 3 bases, J lost 0 bases, and 12 bases lay in between. The CDR3 runs 16 residues. Germline loops: CDR1 KGHSH, CDR2 LQKENI. CDR3 loop: CASSPQGFDSNQPQHF. DNA of the CDR3: TGTGCCAGCTCACCCCAGGGTTTCGATAGCAATCAGCCCCAGCATTTT.